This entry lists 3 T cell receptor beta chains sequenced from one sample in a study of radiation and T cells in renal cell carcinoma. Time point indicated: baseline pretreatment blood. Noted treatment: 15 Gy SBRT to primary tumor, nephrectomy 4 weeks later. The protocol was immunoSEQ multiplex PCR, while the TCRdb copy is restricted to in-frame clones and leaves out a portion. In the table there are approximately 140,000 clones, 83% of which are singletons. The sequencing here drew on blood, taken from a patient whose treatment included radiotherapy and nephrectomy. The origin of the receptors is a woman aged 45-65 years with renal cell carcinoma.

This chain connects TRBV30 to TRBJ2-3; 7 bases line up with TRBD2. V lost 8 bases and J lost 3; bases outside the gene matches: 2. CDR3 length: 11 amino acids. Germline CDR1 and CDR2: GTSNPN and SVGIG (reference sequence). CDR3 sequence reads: CAGGGTDTQYF. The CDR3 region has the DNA TGTGCCGGGGGGGGGACAGATACGCAGTATTTT.

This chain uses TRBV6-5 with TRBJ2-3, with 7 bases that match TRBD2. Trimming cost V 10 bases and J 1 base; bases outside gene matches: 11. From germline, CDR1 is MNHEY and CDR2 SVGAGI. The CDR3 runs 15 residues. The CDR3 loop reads CATTRDLAGTDTQYF. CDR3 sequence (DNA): TGTGCCACCACAAGGGATCTAGCGGGCACAGATACGCAGTATTTT.

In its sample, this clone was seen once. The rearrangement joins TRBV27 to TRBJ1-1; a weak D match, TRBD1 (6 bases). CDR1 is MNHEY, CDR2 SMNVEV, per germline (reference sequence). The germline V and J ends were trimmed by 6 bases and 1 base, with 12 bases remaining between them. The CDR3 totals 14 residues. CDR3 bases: TGTGCCAGCAGCACCCTAGGGGGGAACACTGAAGCTTTCTTT. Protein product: CASSTLGGNTEAFF.